The 27 T cell receptor beta chains reported below all come from one sample, sequenced in a study of tumor and adjacent non-tumor tissue in lung cancer. The library came from three nested PCR rounds adapted from ARM-PCR protocols. A single record per CDR3 protein comes from TCRdb applying MiXCR to the multiplex PCR reads. This table holds 40,000 to 55,000 distinct CDR3 sequences, 74% found once. This sample's RNA came from whole unsorted tissue. The normal lung tissue was taken more than 3 cm from the tumor edge. The specimen was distant non-tumor lung tissue. These receptor sequences come from a woman aged 55 to 70 with non-small cell lung cancer.

The rearrangement uses TRBV11-2 and TRBJ2-7, with 11 bases identical to TRBD2. CDR1 SGHAT and CDR2 FQNNGV come from the germline V gene. With V trimmed by 5 bases and J by 10 bases, 10 bases remained unmatched. CDR3 length equals 14 residues. The CDR3 coding sequence is TGTGCCAGCAGCAATAGCGGGGGGGTCGTCGATCAGTACGTC. This encodes CASSNSGGVVDQYV.

Regarding this clonotype: A read error may produce the germline difference seen at one junction end. The chain couples TRBV12-5 to TRBJ1-1; D is possibly TRBD1 (5 bases). Germline CDR1 and CDR2: LGHNT and FRNRAP. The CDR3 runs 13 residues. CDR3 bases: TGTGTTAGTGGTATGGTCTCAGGGACTGAAGCTTTCTTT. Its translation: CVSGMVSGTEAFF.

A note on this clonotype: An end of the junction does not agree with germline; a read error may underlie this. The chain joins TRBV11-2 to TRBJ1-1, with 10 bases identical to TRBD1. Germline V gene lookup returns CDR1 SGHAT and CDR2 FQNNGV. This CDR3 has 16 residues. CDR3 sequence: CAGRSGDRGMVTEVFF. The CDR3 nucleotides are TGTGCCGGCAGATCCGGGGACAGGGGCATGGTCACTGAAGTTTTCTTT.

This clonotype was counted a single time. Lacking the conserved final phenylalanine or tryptophan, this CDR3 likely reflects a read error. The chain is built from TRBV11-1 and TRBJ2-2; 12 nucleotides line up with TRBD2. Germline V gene sequence: CDR1 SGHAT, CDR2 FQDESV (reference sequence). This CDR3 contains 17 residues. After removal of 5 bases from V and 8 bases from J, the junction contained 12 bases not matched to a gene. The CDR3 nucleotides read TGTGCCAGCAGCCCGAGACTAGCGGGAGAATCCACTGGGGAGCTGTTTTAT. Residues: CASSPRLAGESTGELFY.

This clonotype has a handful of counts. The chain has TRBV14 and TRBJ2-3, with 13 bases identical to TRBD2. CDR1 SGHDN and CDR2 FVKESK come from the germline V gene. The CDR3 runs 18 residues. The trim removed 9 bases at V and 5 bases at J, leaving 17 bases unmatched. CDR3 in DNA: TGTGCCAGAAGTCAACCCCCGGGACTAGCGGGGAGGATAGATACGCAGTATTTT. Translation gives CARSQPPGLAGRIDTQYF.

As regards this clonotype: No conserved phenylalanine or tryptophan ends this CDR3, so it is likely a read error. No DNA is shown, since the ends of the CDR3 on it are uncertain; the CDR3 is the one TCRdb lists. The genes are TRBV20-1 and TRBJ2-7. From its first to its last residue, the CDR3 has 11 amino acids. CDR1 DFQATT and CDR2 SNEGSKA come from the germline V gene (reference sequence). The CDR3: CSAQWDYEQCS.

This clonotype is classed as medium-sized (0.01 to 0.1%). The rearrangement joins TRBV4-2 to TRBJ1-3, with D possibly being TRBD1 (5 bases). The V gene lost 4 bases and the J gene lost 0 bases, with 19 bases spanning the gap. Germline loops: CDR1 LGHNA, CDR2 YNFKEQ. The CDR3 totals 18 residues. The CDR3 nucleotides read TGTGCCAGCAGCCCCCGACGGGGGGGGGATAGCTCTGGAAACACCATATATTTT. Its translation: CASSPRRGGDSSGNTIYF.

To note about this clonotype: This is likely a read error, given that the CDR3 carries no conserved phenylalanine or tryptophan at its end. J is TRBJ2-3 and V is TRBV10-2; a weak D match, TRBD1 (6 bases). V was trimmed by 7 bases and J by 9 bases, leaving 14 bases between them. The germline V gene has CDR1 WSHSY and CDR2 SAAADI. The CDR3 covers 12 residues. CDR3 sequence: CASTHRADTQYY. The DNA of the CDR3 is TGCGCCAGCACGCACAGGGCCGACACGCAGTATTAT.

In regard to this clonotype: One junction end disagrees with the germline gene, perhaps due to a read error. V and J are TRBV6-2 or TRBV6-3 and TRBJ2-4; D might be TRBD1 or TRBD2, each matching 6 bases. CDR3 length: 17 residues. The germline CDR1 and CDR2 sequences are MNHEY and SVGEGT. The CDR3 DNA follows: TGTGCCAGCAGACTAGGAGATGGGAGGACAGCCAAAAACATTCAGTACTTT. This encodes CASRLGDGRTAKNIQYF.

Concerning this clonotype itself: An end of the junction does not agree with germline; a read error may underlie this. The chain couples TRBV5-4 to TRBJ2-5; no reliable D call. Germline loops: CDR1 SGHNT, CDR2 YYREEE (reference sequence). The CDR3 is 13 residues long. The CDR3 nucleotides read TGTGCCATCAGCTTGGTCAGCCAAGAGACCCAGTATTTC. This translates into CAISLVSQETQYF.

This clonotype was observed once. J is TRBJ1-2 and V is TRBV4-2; D gene ambiguous. Germline V CDR1 and CDR2: LGHNA, YNFKEQ. This CDR3 is 14 amino acids long. V was trimmed by 2 bases and J by 11 bases, leaving 18 bases between them. CDR3 protein: CASSQSAAVEGYTF. CDR3 bases: TGTGCCAGCAGCCAATCAGCAGCCGTTGAAGGTTACACCTTC.

The chain is built from TRBV6-2 or TRBV6-3 and TRBJ2-1; tentative D call: TRBD2 (6 bases). Trimming took off 9 bases at V and 9 bases at J, with 18 bases between the two ends. The CDR3 totals 13 residues. CDR1 is MNHEY and CDR2 is SVGEGT in the germline V gene. The CDR3, as DNA: TGTGCCAGTAGCATATGGCGGGGAGGTGAGCAGTTCTTC. It yields the protein CASSIWRGGEQFF.

In this sample, this clonotype turned up many times. This rearrangement joins TRBV5-4 to TRBJ2-7, with D perhaps being TRBD1 or TRBD2 (5 bases each). Trimming left V 5 bases short and J 0 bases short, with 18 bases between. This CDR3 is 16 amino acids long. Per the germline V gene, CDR1 is SGHNT and CDR2 is YYREEE (reference sequence). The CDR3 region has the DNA TGTGCCAGCAGTTCTGGGGGTGTGCAAAGCTCCTACGAGCAGTACTTC. This codes for CASSSGGVQSSYEQYF. Combining the CDR3 with reference TRBV5-4 and TRBJ2-7 gives the whole variable domain ETGVTQSPTHLIKTRGQQVTLRCSSQSGHNTVSWYQQALGQGPQFIFQYYREEENGRGNFPPRFSGLQFPNYSSELNVNALELDDSALYLCASSSGGVQSSYEQYFGPGTRLTVT.

Details on this clonotype: The final CDR3 position lacks the conserved phenylalanine or tryptophan, pointing to a likely read error. It is unclear where the CDR3 begins or ends on the DNA, so no DNA is shown, and the CDR3 is as TCRdb lists it. CDR3 sequence reads: CASSYTSSGANVVTL. This chain uses TRBV10-2 with TRBJ2-6. The CDR3 adds up to 15 amino acids, both ends counted. Germline CDR1 reads WSHSY; CDR2 reads SAAADI.

Remarks on this clonotype: In this CDR3 the conserved last residue, phenylalanine or tryptophan, is missing, so a read error is likely. The chain couples TRBV20-1 to TRBJ2-2; maybe TRBD1 (6 bases). CDR1 and CDR2 from the germline V gene are DFQATT and SNEGSKA (reference sequence). The CDR3 totals 15 residues. The DNA of the CDR3 is TGCAATACTAGAGCCACAGGGCGGGACACCGGGGAGCTGTTTTCT. Protein sequence: CNTRATGRDTGELFS.

This clonotype turned up a few times. The chain carries TRBV7-8 and TRBJ2-2, with 9 bases fitting TRBD1. Germline V gene data show CDR1 as SGHVS and CDR2 as FQNEAQ. Trimming removed 4 bases from V and 3 bases from J; junction bases left unmatched: 3. The CDR3 spans 15 residues. The CDR3 DNA sequence: TGTGCCAGCAGCTGGGGACAGGGCGACACCGGGGAGCTGTTTTTT. Translated, it gives CASSWGQGDTGELFF.

Of note for this clonotype: This sequence may be a read error, since a much larger clone differs from it by one base. The chain recombines TRBV30 with TRBJ2-3; perhaps D is TRBD1 or TRBD2 (5 bases each). V was trimmed by 7 bases and J by 6 bases, leaving 17 bases between them. Germline V gives CDR1 GTSNPN, CDR2 SVGIG (reference sequence). This CDR3 comprises 13 residues. The CDR3 DNA reads as TGTGCCTTGAGGGGTATCTCGCTCGATACGCAGTATTTT. Its translation: CALRGISLDTQYF.

For this clonotype: Relative to the germline gene, one junction end is altered; a read error may explain this. The chain joins TRBV6-4 to TRBJ2-2; D is unresolved. Germline lookup yields CDR1 MRHNA and CDR2 SNTAGT. There are 15 residues in the CDR3. CDR3 in DNA: TGTGCCAACAGTCCCCAGCTAGAGAACACCTGGGAGCTGTTTTTT. Residues: CANSPQLENTWELFF.

About this clonotype itself: One end of the junction varies from germline; a read error may be responsible. This chain uses TRBV6-1 with TRBJ2-7, with 7 bases fitting TRBD2. Germline CDR1 is MNHNS and CDR2 is SASEGT. The CDR3 covers 14 residues. The CDR3 coding sequence is TGTGACAGCAGCCGCGGACTAGTGGGGTACGAGCAGTACTTC. It translates to CDSSRGLVGYEQYF.

To note about this clonotype: This CDR3 fails to terminate in the conserved phenylalanine or tryptophan, so it likely reflects a read error. The chain combines TRBV4-1 with TRBJ1-2; D perhaps matches TRBD1 (6 bases). The CDR3 totals 18 residues. Germline CDR1 is MGHRA and CDR2 is YSYEKL. Deletions cut 4 bases from V and 8 bases from J, with 29 bases between. The CDR3 DNA reads as TGCGCCAGCAGCCTAGTGGGGGACATCACTTATCTCCACGAAGGCTACACCTCC. Translation: CASSLVGDITYLHEGYTS.

As for this clonotype: A much more abundant neighbour one base away suggests this may be a read error. J is TRBJ2-1 and V is TRBV12-3 or TRBV12-4; 9 bases are shared with TRBD1. The V gene end was trimmed by 5 bases and the J gene end by 6 bases; junction bases not matched to a gene: 8. The CDR3 has 15 amino acids. The DNA for the CDR3 is TGTGCCAGCAGTGTTGACAGGGGGAAGGGCAATGAGCAGTTCTTC. This sequence encodes CASSVDRGKGNEQFF.

This chain uses TRBV29-1 with TRBJ2-1; 8 nucleotides align to TRBD1. Germline CDR1 and CDR2: SQVTM and ANQGSEA. The CDR3 runs 14 residues. The DNA of the CDR3 is TGCAGTGCCTTCGGACAGGGTGTCTACAATGAGCAGTTCTTC. It is translated as CSAFGQGVYNEQFF.

This clonotype was recorded once. The germline gene is not matched at one end of the junction; a read error may be the cause. V usage is TRBV6-6 and J usage is TRBJ2-7; 9 bases are a match to TRBD1. In germline, CDR1 is MNHNY, CDR2 SVGAGI (reference sequence). The CDR3 totals 15 residues. The CDR3 spells CASSHQTGGDYELYF. CDR3 sequence (DNA): TGTGCCAGCAGTCACCAGACAGGGGGAGACTATGAGCTGTACTTC.

About this clonotype: Its ends do not fully match the called genes, so a read error is possible. The V and J genes are TRBV11-3 and TRBJ2-5; D is undetermined. This CDR3 is 14 amino acids long. Per germline, CDR1 SGHNT and CDR2 YENEEA. The DNA of the CDR3 is TGTGTCAGCAGCTCCTCTCGTATACTAGAGACCCAGTACTTC. Its protein product is CVSSSSRILETQYF.

As to this clonotype: An end of the junction differs from the germline gene, which may be a read error. The V and J genes are TRBV6-5 and TRBJ1-2; D is uncertain. Germline V gives CDR1 MNHEY, CDR2 SVGAGI. This CDR3 is 15 amino acids long. The CDR3 region is CASSQSTPLCYGYIF. The DNA of the CDR3 is TGTGCCAGCAGCCAATCAACTCCCCTTTGCTATGGCTACATCTTC.

V gene TRBV12-5 combines with J gene TRBJ1-5; 8 bases map to TRBD1. V dropped 7 bases and J dropped 10; count of bases not matched to a gene: 18. This CDR3 contains 16 residues. Germline lookup yields CDR1 LGHNT and CDR2 FRNRAP. Here the CDR3 reads CASANADRGLYHPQHF. The DNA of the CDR3 is TGTGCTAGTGCCAACGCCGACAGGGGCCTATACCATCCCCAGCATTTT.

The chain has TRBV11-3 and TRBJ2-1; 7 nucleotides line up with TRBD1. The CDR3 totals 13 residues. V gave up 1 base and J gave up 15 bases; unmatched junction bases: 9. Looked up from germline, CDR1 is SGHNT and CDR2 is YENEEA. The chain's CDR3 is CASSLVGQGDVFF. CDR3 in DNA: TGTGCCAGCAGCTTAGTGGGGCAGGGGGACGTGTTCTTC.